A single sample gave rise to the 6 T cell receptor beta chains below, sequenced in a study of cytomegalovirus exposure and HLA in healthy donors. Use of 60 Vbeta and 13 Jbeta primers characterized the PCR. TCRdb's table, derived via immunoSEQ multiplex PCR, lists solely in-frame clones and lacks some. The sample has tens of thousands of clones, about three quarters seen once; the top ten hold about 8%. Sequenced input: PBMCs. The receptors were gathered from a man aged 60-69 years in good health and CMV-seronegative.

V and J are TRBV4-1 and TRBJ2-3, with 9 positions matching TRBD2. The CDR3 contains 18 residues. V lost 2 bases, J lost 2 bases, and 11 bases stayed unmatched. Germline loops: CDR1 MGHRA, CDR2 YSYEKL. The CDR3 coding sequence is TGCGCCAGCAGCCAACCGCTGAGGGGACTAGCAGACACAGATACGCAGTATTTT. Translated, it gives CASSQPLRGLADTDTQYF.

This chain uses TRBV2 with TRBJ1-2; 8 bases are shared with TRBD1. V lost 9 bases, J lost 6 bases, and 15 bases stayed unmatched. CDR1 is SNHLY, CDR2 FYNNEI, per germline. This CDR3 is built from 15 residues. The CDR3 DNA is TGTGCCAGAGAGGGGAAATCGACAGGGGTGCATGGCTACACCTTC. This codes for CAREGKSTGVHGYTF.

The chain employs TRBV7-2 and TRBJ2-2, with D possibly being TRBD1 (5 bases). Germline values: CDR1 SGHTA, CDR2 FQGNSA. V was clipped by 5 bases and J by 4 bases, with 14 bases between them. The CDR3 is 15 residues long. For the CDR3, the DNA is TGTGCCAGCAGCCCCGGCAGGGTAGGCACCGGGGAGCTGTTTTTT. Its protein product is CASSPGRVGTGELFF.

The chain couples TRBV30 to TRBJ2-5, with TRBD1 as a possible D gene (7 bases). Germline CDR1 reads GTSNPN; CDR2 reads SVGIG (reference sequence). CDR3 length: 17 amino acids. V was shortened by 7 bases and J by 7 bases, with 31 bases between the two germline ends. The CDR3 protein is CALKGLSGRGVTGTQYF. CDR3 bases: TGTGCCTTAAAGGGGCTGTCGGGCAGGGGGGTTACTGGGACCCAGTACTTC.

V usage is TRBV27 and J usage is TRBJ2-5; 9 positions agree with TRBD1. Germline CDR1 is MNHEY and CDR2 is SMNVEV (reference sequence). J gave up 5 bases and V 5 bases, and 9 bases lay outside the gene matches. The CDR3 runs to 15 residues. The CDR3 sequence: CASSRGDRVDETQYF. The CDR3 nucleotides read TGTGCCAGCAGTCGGGGGGACAGGGTGGATGAGACCCAGTACTTC.

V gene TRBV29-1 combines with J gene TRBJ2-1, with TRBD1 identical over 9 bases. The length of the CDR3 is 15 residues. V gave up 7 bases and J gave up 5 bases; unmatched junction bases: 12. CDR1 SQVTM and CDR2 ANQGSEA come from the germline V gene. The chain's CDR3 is CSALRDREGNNEQFF. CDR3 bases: TGCAGCGCTTTAAGGGACAGGGAAGGGAACAATGAGCAGTTCTTC.